The 25 T cell receptor beta chains below were found in one sample sequenced in a study of CD8+ T cells in alopecia areata. Reverse transcribed after extraction, RNA yielded cDNA as the sequencing template. The assay was immunoSEQ multiplex PCR, and TCRdb's table has in-frame clones only and misses some. The repertoire consists of approximately 110,000 clones, none detected only once. Sequencing was carried out using lesional skin. These receptors all stem from a C3H/HeJ mouse with alopecia areata. These mice share the MHC haplotype H2-k.

In the case of this clone: Germline and genes here are mouse. The read ends 4 residues early relative to the CDR3; the germline J gene fills the gap. The chain combines TRBV13-3 with TRBJ1-4; D is possibly TRBD1 (6 bases). CDR1 and CDR2 (germline): NNHDY, SYVADS. Deletions cut 2 bases from V and 2 bases from J, with 10 bases between. The CDR3 totals 15 residues. CDR3 DNA (partial): TGTGCCAGCAGTGACAGGGGACCCTCCAACGAA. Translation gives CASSDRGPSNE. The whole CDR3 sequence reads CASSDRGPSNERLFF.

About this clone itself: Germline and genes: mouse. Read coverage stops 4 residues before the CDR3 terminus; the germline J gene supplies the remainder. This chain joins TRBV16 and TRBJ2-5; 9 bases fit TRBD2. Germline assignment: CDR1 SGHSA and CDR2 FRNQAP. This CDR3 region has 15 residues. J gave up 0 bases and V 5 bases, and 3 bases lay outside the gene matches. The CDR3 protein is CASSMDWGNQDTQYF. The CDR3 bases that were read are TGTGCAAGCAGCATGGACTGGGGAAACCAAGAC.

In this sample, this clone turned up many times. The germline and genes are mouse ones. The CDR3 end lies 4 residues beyond the end of the read and is filled in from the germline J gene. This chain connects TRBV13-3 to TRBJ2-3; D perhaps matches TRBD2 (6 bases). With 0 bases removed from V and 0 bases from J, the gap between germline ends came to 11 bases. The CDR3 extends over 16 amino acids. Germline loops: CDR1 NNHDY, CDR2 SYVADS. The sequenced part of the CDR3 DNA is TGTGCCAGCAGTGATGCGCTGGGGCCTAGTGCAGAA. Translating gives CASSDALGPSAE. The CDR3 in its entirety is CASSDALGPSAETLYF.

Many counts were recorded for this clone. The genes and germline here are from mouse. The read halts 4 residues ahead of the CDR3 end, with the missing end drawn from the germline J gene. This chain uses TRBV13-3 with TRBJ2-1; 9 nucleotides align to TRBD1. Germline CDR1 reads NNHDY; CDR2 reads SYVADS. The CDR3 is 12 residues long. J lost 6 bases, V lost 7 bases, and 2 bases had no gene match. CDR3 residues: CASATGGAEQFF. Incomplete CDR3 DNA: TGTGCCAGCGCGACAGGGGGTGCT.

This clone was detected a few times. The TCRdb protein and the DNA translation do not line up at residue 12; the protein shown here was made by translating the DNA. Genes and germline are mouse. The read halts 3 residues ahead of the CDR3 end, with the missing end drawn from the germline J gene. This rearrangement joins TRBV1 to TRBJ1-3, with D perhaps TRBD1 (5 bases). Trimming stripped 0 bases from V and 3 bases from J, with 9 bases between. The CDR3 runs to 15 residues. Germline CDR1 reads NSQYPW; CDR2 reads LRSPGD (reference sequence). CDR3 amino acids: CTCSAESRDGNTLYF. Incomplete CDR3 DNA: TGCACCTGCAGTGCAGAGAGCAGGGATGGAAATACG.

As for this clone: Gene and germline names: mouse. The read terminates 4 residues ahead of where the CDR3 ends, so the germline J gene completes it. The chain recombines TRBV13-3 with TRBJ2-4, with 8 bases fitting TRBD2. CDR1 and CDR2 (germline): NNHDY, SYVADS. The CDR3 contains 16 residues. The V gene end was trimmed by 6 bases and the J gene end by 1 base; junction bases not matched to a gene: 10. The sequenced CDR3 bases are TGTGCCAGCACCGAACTGGGGGAAGGGGGTCAAAAC. Its protein product is CASTELGEGGQN. The CDR3 reads in full as CASTELGEGGQNTLYF.

This clone was observed at least ten times. Any gene name here is a mouse gene name. The CDR3 end is not reached by the read, which stops 4 residues before it; the germline J gene fills it in. The chain is built from TRBV1 and TRBJ2-1; D is uncertain. CDR1 NSQYPW and CDR2 LRSPGD come from the germline V gene (reference sequence). The V end was cut by 0 bases, the J end by 4 bases, with 7 bases between. CDR3 length: 14 amino acids. CDR3 protein: CTCSAESRYAEQFF. Partial CDR3 DNA: TGCACCTGCAGTGCAGAGAGCAGGTATGCT.

Remarks on this clone: Germline and genes here are mouse. The read finishes 4 residues shy of the CDR3 end, and the germline J gene is used to complete it. The chain is built from TRBV1 and TRBJ2-3; 11 bases fit TRBD2. V lost 8 bases and J lost 0; bases outside the gene matches: 4. The CDR3 runs 15 residues. Germline CDR1 reads NSQYPW; CDR2 reads LRSPGD (reference sequence). CDR3 protein: CTCLRLGGSAETLYF. The sequenced part of the CDR3 DNA is TGCACCTGCCTCCGACTGGGGGGGAGTGCAGAA.

As to this clone: Here the gene names and germline are mouse. The read is 4 residues too short to cover the CDR3 end, so that end is filled in from the germline J gene. This chain connects TRBV13-1 to TRBJ2-2; a possible D gene is TRBD1 (6 bases). V dropped 0 bases and J dropped 0 bases, with 9 bases sitting between them. CDR1 NSHNY and CDR2 SYGAGN come from the germline V gene. CDR3 length equals 16 residues. The part of the CDR3 DNA that was read is TGTGCCAGCAGTGATGCCGGGACAACAAACACCGGG. Translation gives CASSDAGTTNTG. From start to end, the CDR3 is CASSDAGTTNTGQLYF.

This clone was detected only a few times. Gene labels here are mouse ones. The read terminates 4 residues before the CDR3 end, so the remaining end is supplied by the germline J gene. This chain joins TRBV1 and TRBJ1-1; D gene ambiguous. V shed 6 bases and J shed 1 base, with 6 bases lying between them. Per the germline V gene, CDR1 is NSQYPW and CDR2 is LRSPGD (reference sequence). The CDR3 sequence is 12 residues long. Here the CDR3 reads CTCRSRNTEVFF. Partial CDR3 DNA: TGCACCTGCAGGAGCAGAAACACA.

This clone has a count of ten or more. The germline and genes are mouse ones. The CDR3 end is not reached by the read, which stops 4 residues before it; the germline J gene fills it in. The rearrangement joins TRBV13-3 to TRBJ2-7, with 9 bases aligning to TRBD2. The length of the CDR3 is 15 residues. The ends lost 0 bases at V and 1 base at J; junction bases unmatched: 2. Germline V lookup: CDR1 NNHDY, CDR2 SYVADS. CDR3 bases read: TGTGCCAGCAGTGATGATGGGGGGGCGTCCTAT. It yields the protein CASSDDGGASY. The full CDR3 sequence reads CASSDDGGASYEQYF.

This clone was seen more than once but under ten times. Gene names are mouse gene names. Coverage ceases 4 residues before the CDR3 finishes, and the germline J gene fills in the end. This chain joins TRBV13-3 and TRBJ2-2, with 12 bases lining up with TRBD1. Germline V gene data show CDR1 as NNHDY and CDR2 as SYVADS. The CDR3 sequence is 18 residues long. V lost 4 bases to trimming and J lost 3 bases; unmatched junction nucleotides: 10. Here the CDR3 reads CASSLPGQGAEDTGQLYF. Incomplete CDR3 DNA: TGTGCCAGCAGTCTTCCGGGACAGGGGGCTGAAGACACCGGG.

As regards this clone: Gene names are mouse gene names. The read terminates 4 residues ahead of where the CDR3 ends, so the germline J gene completes it. The chain carries TRBV31 and TRBJ1-1, with 9 bases fitting TRBD1. The CDR3 is made up of 14 amino acids. Per the germline V gene, CDR1 is GKSSPN and CDR2 is SITVG. V lost 1 base and J lost 3; bases outside the gene matches: 3. The CDR3 loop reads CAWSPQGADTEVFF. CDR3 DNA, as far as it was read: TGTGCCTGGAGTCCACAGGGGGCGGACACA.

There are a few counts of this clone. Mouse gene names apply. The read is 4 residues too short to cover the CDR3 end, so that end is filled in from the germline J gene. The chain has TRBV1 and TRBJ2-1; tentatively, D is TRBD2 (7 bases). The CDR3 runs 16 residues. CDR1 and CDR2 from the germline V gene are NSQYPW and LRSPGD (reference sequence). V dropped 0 bases and J dropped 4 bases, with 13 bases sitting between them. The CDR3 sequence: CTCSADLGGKYAEQFF. CDR3 bases read: TGCACCTGCAGTGCAGATTTGGGGGGCAAATATGCT.

This clone was counted many times. Genes here carry mouse names. The missing CDR3 end, 4 residues past where the read stops, is filled in from the germline J gene. J is TRBJ2-1 and V is TRBV13-3; D perhaps matches TRBD1 (5 bases). This CDR3 comprises 14 residues. Germline V gene lookup returns CDR1 NNHDY and CDR2 SYVADS. V dropped 2 bases and J dropped 4 bases, with 10 bases sitting between them. This CDR3 reads CASSERAGYAEQFF. The CDR3 DNA, read in part, is TGTGCCAGCAGTGAGAGGGCAGGGTATGCT.

Concerning this clone itself: All gene names here are mouse names. The CDR3 end is not reached by the read, which stops 4 residues before it; the germline J gene fills it in. The chain combines TRBV13-2 with TRBJ2-2, with 10 positions matching TRBD2. J was trimmed by 4 bases and V by 5 bases; bases with no gene match: 5. The CDR3 covers 15 residues. The V gene's germline CDR1 is NNHNN and CDR2 SYGAGS (reference sequence). This CDR3 reads CASGSLGGGTGQLYF. CDR3 DNA, as far as it was read: TGTGCCAGCGGCTCACTGGGGGGGGGCACCGGG.

A remark on this clone: Gene labels here are mouse ones. The read terminates 4 residues before the CDR3 end, so the remaining end is supplied by the germline J gene. V is TRBV19 and J is TRBJ2-5; D unresolved. There are 14 residues in the CDR3. The V end lost 0 bases, the J end lost 3 bases, and 8 bases lay between the germline ends. Germline CDR1 and CDR2: FNHDT and SITEND (reference sequence). CDR3 bases read: TGTGCCAGCAGTATAGATAAACAACAAGAC. Protein sequence: CASSIDKQQD. The complete CDR3 reads CASSIDKQQDTQYF.

This clone occurred a few times. Here the gene names and germline are mouse. The DNA ends 4 residues before the CDR3 does, and the rest of the CDR3 is filled in from the germline J gene. This chain uses TRBV13-2 with TRBJ1-1; 9 positions match TRBD1. Germline V gives CDR1 NNHNN, CDR2 SYGAGS (reference sequence). The CDR3 runs to 14 residues. Trimming removed 3 bases from V and 1 base from J; junction bases left unmatched: 1. Here the CDR3 reads CASGGDRVNTEVFF. The sequenced part of the CDR3 DNA is TGTGCCAGCGGTGGGGACAGGGTAAACACA.

For this clone: Gene and germline names: mouse. The DNA ends 4 residues before the CDR3 does, and the rest of the CDR3 is filled in from the germline J gene. The V gene is TRBV31, the J gene TRBJ1-2; 7 bases match TRBD1. This CDR3 spans 14 amino acids. CDR1 GKSSPN and CDR2 SITVG come from the germline V gene. This chain's CDR3 is CAWSRGRGESDYTF. The CDR3 bases that were read are TGTGCCTGGAGTCGGGGCAGGGGGGAGTCC.

As for this clone: Genes here carry mouse names. The missing CDR3 end, 4 residues past where the read stops, is filled in from the germline J gene. The chain couples TRBV31 to TRBJ2-1, with no clear D. V was trimmed by 0 bases and J by 0 bases, leaving 6 bases between them. CDR1 and CDR2 (germline): GKSSPN, SITVG. This CDR3 has 14 amino acids. Incomplete CDR3 DNA: TGTGCCTGGAGTCTCCAGGCTAACTATGCT. Protein product: CAWSLQANYA. The full CDR3 protein reads CAWSLQANYAEQFF.

This clone was recorded many times. Gene names refer to mouse genes. The CDR3 goes on 4 residues after the read ends, and that part is filled in from the germline J gene. The same CDR3 is also encoded by other DNA sequences in this sample. This chain links TRBV13-3 with TRBJ2-1, with 8 positions matching TRBD2. CDR3 size: 15 residues. Per germline, CDR1 NNHDY and CDR2 SYVADS. Trimming took 0 bases from V and 3 from J; bases not matched to a gene: 2. This CDR3 reads CASSDGGGGYAEQFF. The part of the CDR3 DNA that was read is TGTGCCAGCAGTGATGGGGGGGGCGGCTATGCT.

This clone is classed as large. Germline and genes here are mouse. The DNA ends 4 residues before the CDR3 does, and the rest of the CDR3 is filled in from the germline J gene. Within the sample, other DNA sequences also encode this same CDR3. This chain links TRBV13-3 with TRBJ2-7, with 7 bases that match TRBD2. The CDR3 has 15 residues. V gave up 0 bases and J gave up 0 bases; unmatched junction bases: 3. Germline CDR1 and CDR2: NNHDY and SYVADS. Incomplete CDR3 DNA: TGTGCCAGCAGTGATGCGGGGGGGAGCTCCTAT. The encoded protein is CASSDAGGSSY. The whole CDR3 protein is CASSDAGGSSYEQYF.

About this clone itself: Gene names and germline match the mouse. From the germline J gene comes the end of the CDR3, since the read stops 4 residues before it. This chain links TRBV19 with TRBJ1-2, with D maybe TRBD1 (6 bases). Germline loops: CDR1 FNHDT, CDR2 SITEND (reference sequence). The CDR3 consists of 15 residues. CDR3 amino acids: CASSPRDWGGDDYTF. The CDR3 bases that were read are TGTGCCAGCAGTCCCCGGGACTGGGGGGGCGAC.

This clone came up a few times. Gene names are the mouse ones. Distinct nucleotide sequences in the sample also encode this CDR3. CDR3 bases read: TGTGCCAGCAGTGAAAGGCTGGGGAGTCAAAAC. It specifies CASSERLGSQN. The complete CDR3 sequence is CASSERLGSQNTLYF. V gene TRBV13-3 combines with J gene TRBJ2-4; tentative D call: TRBD2 (6 bases). The read ends 4 residues before the CDR3 terminus; that terminus is restored from the germline J gene. Germline V gives CDR1 NNHDY, CDR2 SYVADS. This CDR3 has 15 residues. Between the trimmed V and J ends, which lost 2 bases and 0 bases, there was a span of 10 bases. Full variable domain (outside the CDR3, taken from reference TRBV13-3 and TRBJ2-4): EAAVTQSPRSKVAVTGGKVTLSCHQTNNHDYMYWYRQDTGHGLRLIHYSYVADSTEKGDIPDGYKASRPSQENFSLILELASLSQTAVYFCASSERLGSQNTLYFGAGTRLSVL.

To note about this clone: Mouse names are used for the genes. The read ends 4 residues shy of where the CDR3 ends; the end is completed using the germline J gene. V is TRBV1 and J is TRBJ1-4, with 9 positions matching TRBD1. The CDR3 contains 16 residues. CDR1 is NSQYPW and CDR2 is LRSPGD in the germline V gene (reference sequence). The CDR3 sequence: CTCSAGQGTGSERLFF. Partial CDR3 DNA: TGCACCTGCAGTGCAGGACAGGGGACAGGGTCCGAA.